These 18 T cell receptor beta chains originate from one sample sequenced in a study of shared clonotypes between healthy human individuals. Terminally differentiated effector memory CD45RA+ cells were excluded from the naive CD8 cells, which were CD45RO-negative and positively selected for CCR7. TCRdb's table, derived via immunoSEQ multiplex PCR, lists solely in-frame clones and lacks some. The table has about 590,000 clones, just under 97% seen once. Sequencing was done on a sample of naive CD8+ T cells sorted from blood. The source is a woman aged 25 to 39 in good health.

This chain links TRBV6-5 with TRBJ2-7; D unclear. Trimming pared 1 base from V and 6 bases from J, leaving 16 bases between. The length of the CDR3 is 15 residues. Germline values: CDR1 MNHEY, CDR2 SVGAGI. The DNA of the CDR3 is TGTGCCAGCAGTTACTTTGCTGTCCGTGTAAGCGAGCAGTACTTC. Translating gives CASSYFAVRVSEQYF.

The V gene is TRBV27, the J gene TRBJ2-1; D possibly matches TRBD1 or TRBD2 (5 bases each). Germline-derived CDR1 and CDR2 are MNHEY and SMNVEV (reference sequence). The ends were cut back, 2 bases at V and 8 bases at J, with 7 bases in the middle. The CDR3 runs 12 residues. CDR3 nucleotide sequence: TGTGCCAGCAGTTTAATGGGACATGAGCAGTTCTTC. As protein: CASSLMGHEQFF.

The genes are TRBV4-1 and TRBJ1-4; TRBD1 matches at 11 bases. The CDR3 is made up of 16 amino acids. The V gene's germline CDR1 is MGHRA and CDR2 YSYEKL. The ends lost 9 bases at V and 1 base at J; junction bases unmatched: 7. The CDR3 here is CASGRGTGGTNEKLFF. The CDR3 DNA sequence: TGCGCCAGTGGACGGGGGACAGGGGGAACTAATGAAAAACTGTTTTTT.

The V call is TRBV4-1, the J call TRBJ2-5; the match to TRBD1 covers 8 bases. J gave up 5 bases and V 2 bases, and 10 bases lay outside the gene matches. CDR3 length: 16 residues. The V gene's germline CDR1 is MGHRA and CDR2 YSYEKL. CDR3: CASSQTPGGLEETQYF. The CDR3 nucleotides are TGCGCCAGCAGCCAAACTCCAGGGGGCCTCGAGGAGACCCAGTACTTC.

V is TRBV19 and J is TRBJ1-1; D may be TRBD1 (6 bases). Germline loops: CDR1 LNHDA, CDR2 SQIVND (reference sequence). The CDR3 is 13 residues long. Trimming removed 6 bases from V and 0 bases from J, with 8 bases in between. CDR3 sequence: CASRWTVNTEAFF. DNA for the CDR3: TGTGCCAGTAGATGGACAGTGAACACTGAAGCTTTCTTT.

V usage is TRBV6-5 and J usage is TRBJ2-1, with TRBD2 matching 9 bases. The CDR3 spans 15 residues. CDR1 is MNHEY and CDR2 is SVGAGI in the germline V gene. V lost 6 bases and J lost 5; bases outside the gene matches: 8. For the CDR3, the DNA is TGTGCCAGCAGCTTACTAGCGGGTCTTAACAATGAGCAGTTCTTC. Amino acids: CASSLLAGLNNEQFF.

The CDR3 DNA follows: TGTGCCAGTAGGACCGGACAGGGGCACACTGAAGCTTTCTTT. Its translation is CASRTGQGHTEAFF. The rearrangement uses TRBV19 and TRBJ1-1; 9 positions match TRBD1. J gave up 3 bases and V 6 bases, and 5 bases lay outside the gene matches. CDR1 is LNHDA, CDR2 SQIVND, per germline (reference sequence). The CDR3 is 14 amino acids.

This clone was detected once. This sequence joins TRBV6-6 and TRBJ2-5, with TRBD2 identical over 8 bases. The germline CDR1 and CDR2 sequences are MNHNY and SVGAGI (reference sequence). V was clipped by 3 bases and J by 1 base; unmatched bases: 4. The CDR3 extends over 15 amino acids. The CDR3 protein is CASSYASGFQETQYF. CDR3 DNA sequence: TGTGCCAGCAGTTATGCTAGCGGGTTCCAAGAGACCCAGTACTTC.

The chain joins TRBV29-1 to TRBJ2-7; possible D gene TRBD2, 6 bases. The V and J ends lost 2 bases and 1 base respectively, with 21 bases between them. This CDR3 is built from 17 residues. The V gene's germline CDR1 is SQVTM and CDR2 ANQGSEA. The CDR3 coding sequence is TGCAGCGTTGAAATCAACGCTCGTGACGCGGGGTCCTACGAGCAGTACTTC. It is translated as CSVEINARDAGSYEQYF.

The rearrangement uses TRBV27 and TRBJ2-7, with D possibly matching TRBD2 (6 bases). The CDR3 is 14 residues long. V shed 5 bases and J shed 3 bases, with 14 bases lying between them. Per the germline V gene, CDR1 is MNHEY and CDR2 is SMNVEV (reference sequence). The CDR3 here is CASSGGMGGYEQYF. CDR3 sequence (DNA): TGTGCCAGCAGTGGCGGGATGGGAGGCTACGAGCAGTACTTC.

CDR3 nucleotide sequence: TGTGCCAGCAGCTTAGGTAGCGGGTACGGGTACGAGCAGTACTTC. Residues: CASSLGSGYGYEQYF. The chain is built from TRBV11-1 and TRBJ2-7, with TRBD2 matching over 7 bases. V lost 1 base to trimming and J lost 4 bases; unmatched junction nucleotides: 7. The CDR3 contains 15 residues. Germline loops: CDR1 SGHAT, CDR2 FQDESV (reference sequence).

This clone appeared once. V gene TRBV28 combines with J gene TRBJ1-5, with TRBD1 as a possible D gene (5 bases). The CDR3 length is 15 residues. In germline, CDR1 is MDHEN, CDR2 SYDVKM. V was pared by 1 base and J by 7 bases, with 14 bases between. CDR3 in DNA: TGTGCCAGCAGTTTATCCAGGGAGGTCGAACAGCCCCAGCATTTT. Translated, it gives CASSLSREVEQPQHF.

This rearrangement joins TRBV21-1 to TRBJ1-3. TRBV21-1 is a pseudogene. There are 16 residues in the CDR3. The CDR3 sequence is CASSNRIPSSGNTIYF. The CDR3 DNA follows: TGTGCCAGCAGCAACAGGATTCCTAGCTCTGGAAACACCATATATTTT.

This chain joins TRBV9 and TRBJ2-2; the D is unclear. This CDR3 has 13 residues. Germline V gene sequence: CDR1 SGDLS, CDR2 YYNGEE. Trimming took off 3 bases at V and 4 bases at J, with 7 bases between the two ends. CDR3 in DNA: TGTGCCAGCAGCGCCCTATCCACCGGGGAGCTGTTTTTT. It is translated as CASSALSTGELFF.

The V call is TRBV6-1, the J call TRBJ2-7; TRBD1 matches at 7 bases. Per germline, CDR1 MNHNS and CDR2 SASEGT. The CDR3 length is 15 residues. V trimming: 1 base; J trimming: 7 bases; junction bases outside the gene matches: 10. CDR3 sequence reads: CASSEGLGQHREQYF. The CDR3 DNA reads TGTGCCAGCAGTGAAGGACTGGGACAGCATAGGGAGCAGTACTTC.

The J gene is TRBJ2-3, the V gene TRBV27; TRBD2 matches 8 bases. The germline CDR1 and CDR2 sequences are MNHEY and SMNVEV (reference sequence). This CDR3 has 15 amino acids. V shed 3 bases and J 6 bases; nucleotides not matched to a gene: 8. The CDR3 loop is CASSFAAGALDTQYF. In DNA, the CDR3 is TGTGCCAGCAGTTTCGCAGCGGGAGCCCTGGATACGCAGTATTTT.

CDR3 sequence (DNA): TGTGCCAGCAGTTTGACCTGGGGTGAAGCTTTCTTT. This encodes CASSLTWGEAFF. This chain joins TRBV28 and TRBJ1-1, with unresolved D. This CDR3 spans 12 amino acids. The germline gives CDR1 MDHEN, CDR2 SYDVKM. Trimming removed 3 bases from V and 7 bases from J, with 9 bases in between.

V gene TRBV7-9 combines with J gene TRBJ1-5; D unresolved. V lost 8 bases and J lost 6, with 14 bases in between. The CDR3 length is 13 residues. CDR1 and CDR2 from the germline V gene are SEHNR and FQNEAQ (reference sequence). For the CDR3, the DNA is TGTGCCAGCTCGCACGAGTCGGGTCAGCCCCAGCATTTT. Translation gives CASSHESGQPQHF.